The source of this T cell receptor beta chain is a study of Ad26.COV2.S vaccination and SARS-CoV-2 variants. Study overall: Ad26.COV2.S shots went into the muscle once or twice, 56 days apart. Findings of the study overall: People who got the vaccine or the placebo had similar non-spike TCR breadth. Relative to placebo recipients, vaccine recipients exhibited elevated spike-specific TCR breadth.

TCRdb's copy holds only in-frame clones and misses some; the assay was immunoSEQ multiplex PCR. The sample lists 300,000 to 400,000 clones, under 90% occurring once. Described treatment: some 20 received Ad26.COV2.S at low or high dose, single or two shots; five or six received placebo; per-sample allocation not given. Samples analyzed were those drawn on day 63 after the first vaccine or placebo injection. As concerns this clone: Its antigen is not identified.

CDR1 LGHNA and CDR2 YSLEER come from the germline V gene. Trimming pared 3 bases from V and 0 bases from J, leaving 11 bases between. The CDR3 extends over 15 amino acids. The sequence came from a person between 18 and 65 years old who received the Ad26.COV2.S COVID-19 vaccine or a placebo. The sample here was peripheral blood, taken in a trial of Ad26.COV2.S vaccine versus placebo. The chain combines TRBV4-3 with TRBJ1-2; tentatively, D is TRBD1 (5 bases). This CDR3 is CASSHDDSPNYGYTF. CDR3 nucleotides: TGCGCCAGCAGCCATGACGACAGCCCTAACTATGGCTACACCTTC.